This T cell receptor (beta chain) was profiled in a study of blood T cell repertoires in COVID-19. At the level of the study: Samples came from the United States, Italy and Spain, spanning acute and convalescent COVID-19.

TCRdb keeps only in-frame clones here, not all; method: immunoSEQ multiplex PCR. The data show about 220,000 clones, 86% seen once. Germline V gene lookup returns CDR1 SGDLS and CDR2 YYNGEE. The V end lost 3 bases, the J end lost 7 bases, and 19 bases lay between the germline ends. The length of the CDR3 is 16 residues. What was sequenced was peripheral blood. The clonotype originates from a woman under 40 who had recovered from COVID-19. This chain links TRBV9 with TRBJ2-2; weak D call: TRBD2 (6 bases). The CDR3 region has the DNA TGTGCCAGCAGCGCCAGACTAGTGGGGTCTGGCGGGGAGCTGTTTTTT. It encodes CASSARLVGSGGELFF.